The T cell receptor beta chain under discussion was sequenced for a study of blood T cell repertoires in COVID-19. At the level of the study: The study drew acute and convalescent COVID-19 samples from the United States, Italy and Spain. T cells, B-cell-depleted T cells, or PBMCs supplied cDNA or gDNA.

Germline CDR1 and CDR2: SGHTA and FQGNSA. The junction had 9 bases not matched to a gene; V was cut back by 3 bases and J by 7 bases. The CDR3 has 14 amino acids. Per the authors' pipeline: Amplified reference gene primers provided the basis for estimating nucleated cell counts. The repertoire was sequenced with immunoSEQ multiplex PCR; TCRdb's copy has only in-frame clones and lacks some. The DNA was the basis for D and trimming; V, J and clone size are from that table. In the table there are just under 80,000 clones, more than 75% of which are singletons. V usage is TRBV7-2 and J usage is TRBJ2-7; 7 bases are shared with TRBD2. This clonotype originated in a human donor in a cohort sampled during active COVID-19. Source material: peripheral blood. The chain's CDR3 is CASSFGTTLGEQYF. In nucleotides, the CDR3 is TGTGCCAGCAGCTTTGGGACTACCTTAGGAGAGCAGTACTTC.